Listed below are T cell receptor beta chains from one sample, sequenced in a study of T cell responses to AZD1222 COVID-19 vaccine. Assay used: immunoSEQ multiplex PCR; TCRdb lists only in-frame clones, some missing. The sample has roughly 67,000 clones, 88% seen once; the top ten hold around 8%. The sequencing here drew on peripheral blood, taken on day 0 of AZD1222 vaccination. All receptors come from an adult in good health. Both conserved end residues are part of each CDR3. Fields, in order: CDR3 DNA, CDR3 protein, J gene, clone size, D gene, V gene. A D gene is named only where the DNA matches it firmly. Clone size appears in some rows only: once, few, many, or a class for an expanded clone.

TGCAGCGCCGATGCAGTGGGCGGCACTGAAGCTTTCTTT | CSADAVGGTEAFF | TRBJ1-1 | NA | NA | TRBV29-1
TGTGCCAGCGGTAGGGTCCTAAATGAAAAACTGTTTTTT | CASGRVLNEKLFF | TRBJ1-4 | NA | NA | TRBV28
TGTGCCACCAGAGGGGATACGGACACCGGGGAGCTGTTTTTT | CATRGDTDTGELFF | TRBJ2-2 | NA | NA | TRBV24-1
TGTGCCAGCTCACCGGACAGGGGGCACGGCGAGCAGTACTTC | CASSPDRGHGEQYF | TRBJ2-7 | NA | TRBD1 | TRBV18
TGTGCCAGCAGGCTGGGAGGGGAGACCCAGTACTTC | CASRLGGETQYF | TRBJ2-5 | NA | TRBD2 | TRBV28
TGTGCCAGCAGTCCGGACAGAGTGGGGGAGCAGTACTTC | CASSPDRVGEQYF | TRBJ2-7 | NA | NA | TRBV6-5
TGCGCCAGCAGCCAAGTTGGGGGCGCAGCCAAAAACATTCAGTACTTC | CASSQVGGAAKNIQYF | TRBJ2-4 | NA | NA | TRBV4-3
TGTGCCAGCAGCCCACAGACTAGCGGGAGCTGGGAGCTGTTTTTT | CASSPQTSGSWELFF | TRBJ2-2 | NA | TRBD2 | TRBV7-2
TGTGCCAGCAGACTACAGGGGGCTCCCGGGGAGCTGTTTTTT | CASRLQGAPGELFF | TRBJ2-2 | once | TRBD1 | TRBV5-4
TGTGCCAGCAGTCCCCACAGGGGAAGAGTCACTGAAGCTTTCTTT | CASSPHRGRVTEAFF | TRBJ1-1 | NA | TRBD1 | TRBV2
TGTGCCAGCAGCAAACCCCCCCCGGGGGCATCTGAAGCTTTCTTT | CASSKPPPGASEAFF | TRBJ1-1 | NA | NA | TRBV11-2
TGTGCCAGCTCCGAGCGGGAAGGGGATACGCAGTATTTT | CASSEREGDTQYF | TRBJ2-3 | NA | TRBD2 | TRBV27
TGTGCCAGCGGACACCTCTATGGCTACACCTTC | CASGHLYGYTF | TRBJ1-2 | NA | NA | TRBV28
TGTGCCAGCAGTTTATGGCATGAGCAGTTCTTC | CASSLWHEQFF | TRBJ2-1 | NA | NA | TRBV27
TGTGCCAGCAGCCAGATTGGATACGGACTGCACATGAACACTGAAGCTTTCTTT | CASSQIGYGLHMNTEAFF | TRBJ1-1 | NA | NA | TRBV14
TGTGCCAGCAGCGTATCTCCCAGGGGGGAGACCCAGTACTTC | CASSVSPRGETQYF | TRBJ2-5 | once | TRBD1 | TRBV9
TGTGCCAGCAGCCTTGCAGGGGGGAGGAAGGACTATGGCTACACCTTC | CASSLAGGRKDYGYTF | TRBJ1-2 | NA | TRBD1 | TRBV3-1/TRBV3-2
TGTGCCAGCAGTGTAGACCCCTCTTTTCAGCCCCAGCATTTT | CASSVDPSFQPQHF | TRBJ1-5 | NA | NA | TRBV2
TGTGCCAGCTTAGGCGGATCCTACGAGCAGTACTTC | CASLGGSYEQYF | TRBJ2-7 | NA | NA | TRBV6-5
TGTGCCAGTAGCCCCTTAGGACTGACCTACAATGAGCAGTTCTTC | CASSPLGLTYNEQFF | TRBJ2-1 | NA | NA | TRBV19
TGCGCCAGCAGTGACCAAGCGGGAGCGGGCGTAAAGACCCAGTACTTC | CASSDQAGAGVKTQYF | TRBJ2-5 | once | TRBD2 | TRBV10-1
TGTGCCAGTAGTTCGACAGGGTTCGGCTACACCTTC | CASSSTGFGYTF | TRBJ1-2 | NA | TRBD1 | TRBV19
TGCGCCAGCAGCCCCACAGGAGGAAATGAGCAGTTCTTC | CASSPTGGNEQFF | TRBJ2-1 | NA | NA | TRBV4-1
TGTGCCAGTAGTTACAGTGCGACACGGGTCACTGAAGCTTTCTTT | CASSYSATRVTEAFF | TRBJ1-1 | NA | NA | TRBV19
TGTGCCAGCACCGGGGCCGCCGAGGCTAGGAATGAGCAGTTCTTC | CASTGAAEARNEQFF | TRBJ2-1 | NA | NA | TRBV27
TGTGCCACCAGCACCGAACCAGGGAGCTCCTACAATGAGCAGTTCTTC | CATSTEPGSSYNEQFF | TRBJ2-1 | NA | NA | TRBV15
TGTGCCAGCAGCGCCATGACAGGGGGGGACATTCAGTACTTC | CASSAMTGGDIQYF | TRBJ2-4 | NA | TRBD1 | TRBV5-6
TGTGCCAGCAGTTCCCCCCGACAGATATATAACTATGGCTACACCTTC | CASSSPRQIYNYGYTF | TRBJ1-2 | once | NA | TRBV2
TGTGCCAGCAGCGAGACTAGCGGGAGGCCTCCCCGGGAGCTGTTTTTT | CASSETSGRPPRELFF | TRBJ2-2 | NA | TRBD2 | TRBV7-2
TGCAGCGTTGAAGACGCTCGGGGCACTGAAGCTTTCTTT | CSVEDARGTEAFF | TRBJ1-1 | NA | NA | TRBV29-1
TGTGCTAGTGGTTTCGGACAACCCCCTTACGAGCAGTACTTC | CASGFGQPPYEQYF | TRBJ2-7 | NA | NA | TRBV12-5